This TCR beta chain was retrieved from a study of cytomegalovirus exposure and HLA in healthy donors. Study observations and caveats: Researchers reported that a few CMV-associated chains were confirmed in vitro as CMV antigen-specific. Immune exposure information comprised only CMV serostatus.

This clone was seen a single time. Its antigen is unknown. The PCR made use of 60 Vbeta and 13 Jbeta primers. Generated by immunoSEQ multiplex PCR, the TCRdb table keeps only in-frame clones and is missing some. The data show some 160,000 clones, roughly 84% seen once. The CDR3 covers 16 residues. Germline CDR1 and CDR2: MNHNY and SVGAGI (reference sequence). V was clipped by 7 bases and J by 0 bases; unmatched bases: 9. Samples came from healthy bone marrow donors. The TCR originated in a boy aged 2 to 9 in good health and CMV-seronegative. Sequencing was performed on PBMCs. The chain is built from TRBV6-6 and TRBJ1-5; TRBD1 matches at 7 bases. The DNA for the CDR3 is TGTGCCAGCACCCCCTTACAGGGGAATAGCAATCAGCCCCAGCATTTT. This translates into CASTPLQGNSNQPQHF.